Presented here are 27 T cell receptor beta chains from one specimen sequenced in a study of shared clonotypes between healthy human individuals. Assay: immunoSEQ multiplex PCR; the TCRdb copy retains only in-frame clones and omits some. The profile shows about half a million clones, 70% to 85% of them singletons. Source material: PBMCs. These receptors all come from a woman aged 40 to 50 in good health. Some clones in this sample may be carry-over from other donors' samples.

The V gene is TRBV6-6, the J gene TRBJ2-1; D ambiguous. Per the germline V gene, CDR1 is MNHNY and CDR2 is SVGAGI (reference sequence). The germline V and J ends were trimmed by 8 bases and 5 bases, with 13 bases remaining between them. There are 13 residues in the CDR3. The CDR3 is CASGESIHNEQFF. CDR3 in DNA: TGTGCCAGCGGAGAAAGCATCCACAATGAGCAGTTCTTC.

This clone turned up a few times. The chain has TRBV11-2 and TRBJ2-7; TRBD2 agrees at 9 bases. Germline loops: CDR1 SGHAT, CDR2 FQNNGV. The V and J ends lost 4 bases and 7 bases, in that order; junction bases with no gene match: 11. The CDR3 is 15 amino acids. Written as DNA, the CDR3 is TGTGCCAGCAGCTCCCTAGCGGGACCCGTGGGTGAGCAGTACTTC. As protein: CASSSLAGPVGEQYF.

The chain links TRBV10-3 to TRBJ2-2, with D maybe TRBD1 (8 bases). CDR1 is ENHRY and CDR2 is SYGVKD in the germline V gene. This CDR3 region has 16 residues. The ends were cut back, 5 bases at V and 0 bases at J, with 13 bases in the middle. The CDR3 reads CAISRTGGANTGELFF. In nucleotides, the CDR3 is TGTGCCATCAGTCGAACAGGGGGGGCGAACACCGGGGAGCTGTTTTTT.

The V gene is TRBV28, the J gene TRBJ2-7; TRBD1 aligns across 8 bases. The CDR3 spans 15 residues. The germline CDR1 and CDR2 sequences are MDHEN and SYDVKM. The trim removed 2 bases at V and 2 bases at J, leaving 5 bases unmatched. The CDR3, as DNA: TGTGCCAGCAGTTTACGGGGGACAGGCGCCTACGAGCAGTACTTC. It translates to CASSLRGTGAYEQYF. The whole variable domain, remainder taken from reference TRBV28 and TRBJ2-7, is DVKVTQSSRYLVKRTGEKVFLECVQDMDHENMFWYRQDPGLGLRLIYFSYDVKMKEKGDIPEGYSVSREKKERFSLILESASTNQTSMYLCASSLRGTGAYEQYFGPGTRLTVT.

This rearrangement joins TRBV7-6 to TRBJ1-2; maybe TRBD1 (5 bases). CDR1 is SGHVS and CDR2 is FNYEAQ in the germline V gene. Deletions cut 1 base from V and 7 bases from J, with 13 bases between. This CDR3 is built from 14 residues. The DNA for the CDR3 is TGTGCCAGCAGCTTAGGGCGACAGCTAAGTGGCTACACCTTC. Protein product: CASSLGRQLSGYTF.

This clone was detected ten times or more. The chain has TRBV11-2 and TRBJ1-1, with D perhaps matching TRBD1 (5 bases). V lost 4 bases to trimming and J lost 1 base, with 13 bases between them. Germline-derived CDR1 and CDR2 are SGHAT and FQNNGV. The CDR3 contains 15 residues. CDR3 in DNA: TGTGCCAGCAGCTCCCGTCCCGGACAGAACACTGAAGCTTTCTTT. Translating it yields CASSSRPGQNTEAFF. Variable domain in full (rest from reference TRBV11-2 and TRBJ1-1): EAGVAQSPRYKIIEKRQSVAFWCNPISGHATLYWYQQILGQGPKLLIQFQNNGVVDDSQLPKDRFSAERLKGVDSTLKIQPAKLEDSAVYLCASSSRPGQNTEAFFGQGTRLTVV.

The V gene is TRBV7-2, the J gene TRBJ2-1; no clear D gene. V gave up 2 bases and J gave up 0 bases, with 8 bases separating them. Germline-derived CDR1 and CDR2 are SGHTA and FQGNSA. This CDR3 is built from 15 residues. CDR3: CASSLSLSSYNEQFF. The CDR3 bases are TGTGCCAGCAGCTTATCACTAAGCTCCTACAATGAGCAGTTCTTC.

The V call is TRBV30, the J call TRBJ2-5; no firm D call. In germline, CDR1 is GTSNPN, CDR2 SVGIG (reference sequence). This CDR3 comprises 13 residues. Trimming took off 0 bases at V and 1 base at J, with 6 bases between the two ends. In nucleotides, the CDR3 is TGTGCCTGGAGTGTAACGAGCCAAGAGACCCAGTACTTC. The encoded protein is CAWSVTSQETQYF. Using reference TRBV30 and TRBJ2-5 for the parts outside the CDR3, the full variable domain is SQTIHQWPATLVQPVGSPLSLECTVEGTSNPNLYWYRQAAGRGLQLLFYSVGIGQISSEVPQNLSASRPQDRQFILSSKKLLLSDSGFYLCAWSVTSQETQYFGPGTRLLVL.

This chain joins TRBV4-1 and TRBJ2-2; 10 nucleotides align to TRBD2. Germline V lookup: CDR1 MGHRA, CDR2 YSYEKL. CDR3 size: 16 residues. V shed 6 bases and J 6 bases; nucleotides not matched to a gene: 10. DNA of the CDR3: TGCGCCAGCAGGAAGTACCTAGCGGGAGTCCCCGGGGAGCTGTTTTTT. Encoded protein: CASRKYLAGVPGELFF.

The table lists this clone with a count of one. V gene TRBV5-4 combines with J gene TRBJ1-3; 9 bases fit TRBD1. In germline, CDR1 is SGHNT, CDR2 YYREEE (reference sequence). J lost 4 bases, V lost 2 bases, and 4 bases had no gene match. CDR3 size: 15 residues. The CDR3 reads CASSLDRGSGNTIYF. The CDR3 nucleotides are TGTGCCAGCAGCTTAGACAGGGGGTCCGGAAACACCATATATTTT.

In this sample, this clone turned up a few times. This chain joins TRBV7-6 and TRBJ1-3, with 7 bases that match TRBD1. The CDR3 contains 15 residues. The germline V gene has CDR1 SGHVS and CDR2 FNYEAQ. J was trimmed by 3 bases and V by 4 bases; bases with no gene match: 6. In nucleotides, the CDR3 is TGTGCCAGCAGCTCCGACAGGGTTTTTGGAAACACCATATATTTT. Translating it yields CASSSDRVFGNTIYF. The full variable domain, rest sourced from reference TRBV7-6 and TRBJ1-3, is GAGVSQSPRYKVTKRGQDVALRCDPISGHVSLYWYRQALGQGPEFLTYFNYEAQQDKSGLPNDRFSAERPEGSISTLTIQRTEQRDSAMYRCASSSDRVFGNTIYFGEGSWLTVV.

The chain couples TRBV11-3 to TRBJ2-7; tentative D call: TRBD1 (6 bases). The V end lost 1 base, the J end lost 1 base, and 11 bases lay between the germline ends. The CDR3 totals 15 residues. CDR1 is SGHNT, CDR2 YENEEA, per germline. The CDR3 region is CASSLAAGESYEQYF. In DNA form, the CDR3 reads TGTGCCAGCAGCTTAGCGGCAGGGGAATCCTACGAGCAGTACTTC.

The genes are TRBV27 and TRBJ2-1; the match to TRBD1 covers 8 bases. From germline, CDR1 is MNHEY and CDR2 SMNVEV (reference sequence). V trimming: 2 bases; J trimming: 7 bases; junction bases outside the gene matches: 7. The CDR3 covers 15 residues. The CDR3 DNA sequence: TGTGCCAGCAGTTTAGACAGGGGAGTTGAAAATGAGCAGTTCTTC. This translates into CASSLDRGVENEQFF.

This sequence joins TRBV5-4 and TRBJ2-7, with 7 bases lining up with TRBD1. Germline V gene data show CDR1 as SGHNT and CDR2 as YYREEE (reference sequence). The CDR3 is made up of 15 amino acids. The V gene end was trimmed by 4 bases and the J gene end by 2 bases; junction bases not matched to a gene: 9. The CDR3 here is CASSPTGSVTYEQYF. The DNA of the CDR3 is TGTGCCAGCAGCCCGACAGGGTCGGTAACCTACGAGCAGTACTTC.

The chain combines TRBV4-1 with TRBJ2-1, with D possibly being TRBD1 (6 bases). CDR3 length: 15 residues. The germline V gene has CDR1 MGHRA and CDR2 YSYEKL. V was trimmed by 1 base and J by 6 bases, leaving 13 bases between them. CDR3 residues: CASSQVMQGSNEQFF. DNA for the CDR3: TGCGCCAGCAGCCAAGTTATGCAGGGGAGCAATGAGCAGTTCTTC.

Concerning this clone: A far larger clone is one nucleotide away, so this likely arose from a read error. The chain recombines TRBV5-1 with TRBJ1-3; TRBD1 agrees at 11 bases. The assigned J gene may be wrong: the sequence end matches TRBJ2-2 better. The CDR3 length is 16 residues. Germline V lookup: CDR1 SGHRS, CDR2 YFSETQ. The DNA for the CDR3 is TGCGCCAGCAGCCGGACAGGGGGCGCGAACACCGGGGAGCTGTTTTTT. Translated: CASSRTGGANTGELFF.

This clone was detected once. The chain carries TRBV9 and TRBJ1-5; D perhaps matches TRBD1 (6 bases). Per germline, CDR1 SGDLS and CDR2 YYNGEE. Trimming pared 1 base from V and 2 bases from J, leaving 10 bases between. The CDR3 has 15 residues. CDR3 protein: CASSVYAGGNQPQHF. The CDR3 DNA follows: TGTGCCAGCAGCGTATACGCAGGGGGCAATCAGCCCCAGCATTTT.

The chain uses TRBV30 and TRBJ2-5, with TRBD2 matching over 9 bases. V shed 0 bases, J shed 5 bases, and the junction held 4 bases outside the gene matches. The CDR3 is 14 amino acids. Germline CDR1 GTSNPN, CDR2 SVGIG (reference sequence). Here the CDR3 reads CAWSVTAGGETQYF. CDR3 bases: TGTGCCTGGAGTGTAACCGCGGGGGGGGAGACCCAGTACTTC.

The chain links TRBV9 to TRBJ2-1; 11 bases fit TRBD2. J lost 4 bases, V lost 0 bases, and 3 bases had no gene match. Germline lookup yields CDR1 SGDLS and CDR2 YYNGEE. The CDR3 runs to 16 residues. CDR3 DNA: TGTGCCAGCAGCGTAGTCGGGACTAGCGGATACAATGAGCAGTTCTTC. This translates into CASSVVGTSGYNEQFF.

As for this clone: Other DNA sequences from this sample encode an identical CDR3 as well. The chain joins TRBV19 to TRBJ2-5, with 10 bases that match TRBD2. CDR1 is LNHDA, CDR2 SQIVND, per germline (reference sequence). With 3 bases clipped from V and 5 bases from J, the junction kept 6 bases outside the gene matches. The length of the CDR3 is 15 residues. The CDR3 loop reads CASSMLAGAVETQYF. As DNA, the CDR3 is TGTGCCAGTAGTATGCTAGCGGGAGCGGTGGAGACCCAGTACTTC.

The genes are TRBV11-2 and TRBJ1-4; 8 bases fit TRBD1. Trimming removed 4 bases from V and 7 bases from J; junction bases left unmatched: 5. The CDR3 consists of 14 residues. Looked up from germline, CDR1 is SGHAT and CDR2 is FQNNGV. The CDR3 DNA sequence: TGTGCCAGCAGCTCCCAGGGGGCCGGTGAAAAACTGTTTTTT. This translates into CASSSQGAGEKLFF.

On this clone: Other DNA variants within this sample encode the same CDR3. This chain links TRBV2 with TRBJ2-7, with D unclear. Germline V CDR1 and CDR2: SNHLY, FYNNEI. CDR3 size: 13 residues. The V gene lost 3 bases and the J gene lost 3 bases, with 9 bases spanning the gap. The CDR3 nucleotides read TGTGCCAGCAGTGATCGGCTCCTCTACGAGCAGTACTTC. Translating it yields CASSDRLLYEQYF.

The chain links TRBV28 to TRBJ2-7; tentative D call: TRBD1 (5 bases). Trimming left V 6 bases short and J 7 bases short, with 16 bases between. The CDR3 totals 13 residues. Looked up from germline, CDR1 is MDHEN and CDR2 is SYDVKM. The chain's CDR3 is CASSLKSRQEQYF. CDR3 bases: TGTGCCAGCAGCCTTAAGTCCCGACAGGAGCAGTACTTC.

The V call is TRBV4-1, the J call TRBJ2-1; 11 bases line up with TRBD2. V was clipped by 3 bases and J by 2 bases; unmatched bases: 3. Per germline, CDR1 MGHRA and CDR2 YSYEKL. The CDR3 is 16 amino acids. The CDR3 region has the DNA TGCGCCAGCAGCCAGGGGGGACTAGCGGCCTACAATGAGCAGTTCTTC. Translating it yields CASSQGGLAAYNEQFF.

The V call is TRBV7-2, the J call TRBJ2-1; TRBD2 aligns across 13 bases. Unmatched junction bases numbered 7, after V lost 0 bases and J lost 8 bases. The V gene's germline CDR1 is SGHTA and CDR2 FQGNSA. The length of the CDR3 is 17 residues. The CDR3 sequence: CASSLALAGGHGDEQFF. For the CDR3, the DNA is TGTGCCAGCAGCTTAGCACTAGCGGGAGGGCATGGGGATGAGCAGTTCTTC.

The rearrangement uses TRBV19 and TRBJ2-1, with 8 positions matching TRBD2. Germline CDR1 is LNHDA and CDR2 is SQIVND (reference sequence). The J segment lost 6 bases and the V segment lost 3 bases, leaving 13 bases of the junction unmatched. CDR3 length equals 17 residues. CDR3 residues: CASSMGPGTRTTNEQFF. The CDR3 nucleotides read TGTGCCAGTAGTATGGGACCCGGGACTAGGACGACCAATGAGCAGTTCTTC.

Of note for this clone: The sample has other DNA sequences that encode this CDR3 too. The chain recombines TRBV5-1 with TRBJ2-1; 11 bases are a match to TRBD2. Germline V gives CDR1 SGHRS, CDR2 YFSETQ. The CDR3 runs to 15 residues. Germline trimming cut 0 bases from V and 7 bases from J; bases unmatched to any gene: 3. CDR3 DNA: TGCGCCAGCAGCTTGGGACTAGCGGGAATTAATGAGCAGTTCTTC. Translation gives CASSLGLAGINEQFF.